Sequencing of this TCR beta chain was carried out in a study of blood T cells in healthy people across ages (dated by TCRdb to between 2014 and 2016). Study-wide context: In model experiments, template switching captured about one uniquely barcoded TCR beta cDNA molecule for every two T cells. The study measured age-related changes in TCR beta repertoire diversity using deep sequencing normalized with unique cDNA molecular identifiers. Donors were grouped into four age groups: young (average approximately 16 years), middle-aged (approximately 41), aged (around 60) and long-lived (approximately 81). The study analyzed two additional independent replicas of 1 million unique cDNA reads from the same blood draw for two donors, one aged 18 to 30 and one aged 80 or older.

The receptor library was made with 5' RACE. The sequencer was an Illumina HiSeq 2500. A second 7 to 11 cycle PCR used a sample-barcoded 5' primer and a J-beta primer mix. A template-switch 5' adaptor carrying 12 random nucleotides introduced a unique molecular identifier onto each TCR beta cDNA molecule. Each sample yielded at least 3 million CDR3-containing paired-end reads. First-strand cDNA synthesis was performed from all RNA using the Mint cDNA synthesis kit, with priming by a TRBC-specific oligonucleotide. Following uracil-DNA glycosylase treatment, all cDNA underwent a first 18-cycle PCR with the universal primers M1SS and BC2_uni_R. As for the authors' bioinformatics: For normalization, 1 million high-quality reads were randomly selected from each sample, with every read carrying a distinct molecular identifier. Reads with shared molecular identifiers were discarded instead of being binned into consensus sequences. CDR3 identification, clonotype clustering and error correction used MiTCR with a Q25 quality threshold and the strictest error-elimination algorithm. Lower-bound total TCR beta diversity was estimated with a nonparametric unseen species model using Euler transformation. TCRdb applied fastp at Q25 and MiXCR to the public reads, then kept only in-frame beta chains. Entries that share a CDR3 protein sequence are merged under the most common genes and DNA. The V and J calls and clone size are TCRdb's, not the authors'. For this sample there are hundreds of thousands of distinct CDR3 sequences; 24% appear just once. The ten most abundant clones make up 8.7% of the sample.

This clonotype was observed a handful of times. It has no known antigen specificity. Per-base quality was not reported, and no clone a single base away is much larger than it. Including the terminal cysteine and phenylalanine, the CDR3 comprises 14 residues. Only CDR3 DNA is held: 42 bases, read in frame from base 1. Relative to germline, V is 4 bases shorter and J is 4 bases shorter, with 15 bases between their ends. The germline V gene supplies CDR1 SGDLS and CDR2 YYNGEE. The donors were some 39 Caucasian individuals from Russia, aged 6 to 90 years, who were systemically healthy. Around 10 milliliters of peripheral blood were drawn from each donor into EDTA-treated Vacutainer tubes. Ficoll-Paque density-gradient centrifugation was used to isolate PBMCs, with at least 7 million obtained per sample. Trizol reagent was used to extract total RNA from PBMCs, with at least 5.5 micrograms per sample. For every donor, flow cytometry on a PBMC aliquot measured the percentage of naive CD45RAhigh/CD27high T cells.

Beyond this particular receptor, the publication reports: Donor CMV infection status was unknown, potentially confounding age-related changes in expanded clonotypes. Estimates of total diversity based on one million sequenced T cells were regarded as lower bounds and as underestimates. Observed TCR beta diversity per million T cells fell roughly linearly with age, and a significant reduction was already apparent by age roughly 40. Observed TCR beta diversity correlated strongly with the percentage of naive T cells measured by flow cytometry. Bulk unsorted PBMC profiling prevented conclusive comparison of naive and antigen-experienced compartments. Compared with the aged group, the long-lived group had more naive CD4+ T cells, fewer expanded clones and increased TCR diversity, a pattern suggesting age selection.

These data were also reused for a study on T cells of mothers and their children. Per the second study: Donors were nine systemically healthy Caucasian individuals: three mothers and their six children. cDNA synthesis used all of the extracted RNA, with 1.5 ug of RNA in each 15 ul reaction. Sample barcodes and 2-4 random nucleotides were added via the M1S primer in the second PCR. Over 8.5 million TCR beta CDR3 reads were obtained for each mother, and approximately 3 million reads were obtained for each child. Thymic selection shapes the output of TCR recombination in a similar way in related and unrelated pairs, and inherited differences have a minor effect. Related mother-child pairs always showed normalized repertoire overlap that was slightly higher than in unrelated mother-child pairs, though the difference was never significant. With a sensitivity of approximately 93 clones per million clonotypes, no persistent microchimeric T cell clones were detected. The study used deep NGS to compare TCR beta repertoires of mothers and children, seeking features distinguishing related mother-child pairs from unrelated individuals. On average, the children were roughly 12 +/- 4 years old, while the mothers were approximately 40 +/- 4 years old. After adapters were ligated using NEBNext reagents, the libraries underwent 100+100 nt paired-end sequencing on an Illumina HiSeq 2000. To prevent cross-contamination, the mother and child libraries were prepared one month apart and sequenced in separate runs. Each donor had between roughly 450,000 and 2,300,000 distinct TCR beta clonotypes identified. Naive TCR beta clonotypes were estimated from low-frequency clonotypes matched to each donor's FACS-determined naive share, without sorting.

The sequencing input was blood. The clonotype comes from a boy aged 5-17 years in good health. The chain was built from TRBV9 and TRBJ2-7, with TRBD2 perhaps the D gene, on 5 matching bases. The CDR3 amino acid sequence is: CASSPSPGPYEQYF. The bases are TGTGCCAGCAGCCCTAGCCCAGGACCGTACGAGCAGTACTTC.